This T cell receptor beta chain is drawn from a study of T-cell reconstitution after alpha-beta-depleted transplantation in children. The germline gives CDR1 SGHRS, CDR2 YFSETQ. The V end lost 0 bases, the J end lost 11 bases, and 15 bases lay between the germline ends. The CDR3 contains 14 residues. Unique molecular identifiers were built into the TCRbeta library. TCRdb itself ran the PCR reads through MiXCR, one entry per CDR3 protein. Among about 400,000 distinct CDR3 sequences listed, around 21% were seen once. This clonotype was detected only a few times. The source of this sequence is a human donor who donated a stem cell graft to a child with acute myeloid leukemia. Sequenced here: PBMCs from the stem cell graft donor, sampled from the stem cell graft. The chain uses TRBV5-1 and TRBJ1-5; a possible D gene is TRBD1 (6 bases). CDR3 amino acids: CASSLGGRGETQHF. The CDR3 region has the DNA TGCGCCAGCAGCTTGGGGGGGCGAGGAGAGACCCAGCATTTT.